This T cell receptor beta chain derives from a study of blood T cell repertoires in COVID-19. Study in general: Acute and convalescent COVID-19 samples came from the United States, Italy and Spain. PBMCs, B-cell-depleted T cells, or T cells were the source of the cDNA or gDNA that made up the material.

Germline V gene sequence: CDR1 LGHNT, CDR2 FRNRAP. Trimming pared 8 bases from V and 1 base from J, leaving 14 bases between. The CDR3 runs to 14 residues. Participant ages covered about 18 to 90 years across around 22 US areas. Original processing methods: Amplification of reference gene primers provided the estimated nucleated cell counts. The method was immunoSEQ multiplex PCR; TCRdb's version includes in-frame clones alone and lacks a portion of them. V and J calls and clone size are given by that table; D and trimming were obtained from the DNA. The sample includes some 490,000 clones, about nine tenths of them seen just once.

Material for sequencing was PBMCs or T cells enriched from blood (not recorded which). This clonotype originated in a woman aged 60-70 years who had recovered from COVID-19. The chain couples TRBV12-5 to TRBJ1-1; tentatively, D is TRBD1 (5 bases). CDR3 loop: CASSRSGRNTEAFF. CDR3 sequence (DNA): TGTGCTAGTTCCCGTTCAGGGCGGAACACTGAAGCTTTCTTT.